Each of the 24 T cell receptor beta chains below was sequenced from the same sample in a study of cytomegalovirus exposure and HLA in healthy donors (dated by TCRdb to about 2017). Library preparation was by the immunoSEQ multiplex PCR assay. The multiplex PCR relied on a mix of 60 forward primers for TCR Vbeta segments and 13 reverse primers for TCR Jbeta segments. This is the immuneACCESS table as TCRdb keeps it, with only in-frame sequences that have V and J called. A part of the clones is gone; compared with another copy, unresolved V genes explain less than half, and the rest is unexplained. In this sample the table shows about 90,000 clones, nearly 70% of which occur a single time. Over 12% of the sample comes from the top ten. Sequenced: PBMCs. The source is a woman in her 50s in good health and CMV-seropositive.

The chain couples TRBV9 to TRBJ1-2; a weak D match, TRBD1 (5 bases). The ends were cut back, 1 base at V and 6 bases at J, with 13 bases in the middle. CDR1 is SGDLS, CDR2 YYNGEE, per germline. The CDR3 is 14 residues long. CDR3 nucleotide sequence: TGTGCCAGCAGCGTATTCCAACAGGACCATGGCTACACCTTC. This codes for CASSVFQQDHGYTF.

The J gene is TRBJ2-7, the V gene TRBV7-8; 10 bases line up with TRBD2. With V trimmed by 1 base and J by 5 bases, 14 bases remained unmatched. The CDR3 runs to 18 residues. From germline, CDR1 is SGHVS and CDR2 FQNEAQ. DNA for the CDR3: TGTGCCAGCAGCTTAGGAGGCCTAGCGGGAGTGGGGCGGAACGAGCAGTACTTC. Encoded protein: CASSLGGLAGVGRNEQYF.

This sequence joins TRBV6-5 and TRBJ1-1; maybe TRBD1 (6 bases). This CDR3 has 15 amino acids. The ends were cut back, 6 bases at V and 4 bases at J, with 18 bases in the middle. Per germline, CDR1 MNHEY and CDR2 SVGAGI. The CDR3 DNA follows: TGTGCCAGCAGAGGATTGGGGGCAGGGAGCACTGAAGCTTTCTTT. This sequence encodes CASRGLGAGSTEAFF.

The chain joins TRBV5-4 to TRBJ2-3, with D perhaps TRBD1 (6 bases). The CDR3 extends over 15 amino acids. Trimming took off 4 bases at V and 4 bases at J, with 16 bases between the two ends. The V gene's germline CDR1 is SGHNT and CDR2 YYREEE (reference sequence). CDR3 loop: CASSIQGMVADTQYF. The CDR3 nucleotides read TGTGCCAGCAGCATACAGGGTATGGTGGCAGATACGCAGTATTTT.

This clone was counted a few times. This chain links TRBV5-4 with TRBJ1-2; a weak D match, TRBD1 (5 bases). V was cut by 4 bases and J by 13 bases, with 14 bases left in between. CDR3 length: 11 residues. CDR1 SGHNT and CDR2 YYREEE come from the germline V gene (reference sequence). CDR3: CASSLAGKGTF. Here the CDR3 DNA reads TGTGCCAGCAGCCTGGCAGGGAAGGGCACCTTC.

The chain combines TRBV11-2 with TRBJ2-7; TRBD2 matches at 10 bases. This CDR3 contains 15 residues. The trim removed 6 bases at V and 5 bases at J, leaving 10 bases unmatched. Germline V gives CDR1 SGHAT, CDR2 FQNNGV. CDR3 amino acids: CASRRIAGGSNEQYF. The CDR3 bases are TGTGCCAGCAGACGCATAGCGGGAGGTTCAAACGAGCAGTACTTC.

The chain joins TRBV19 to TRBJ2-5; D may be TRBD1 (5 bases). CDR3 length: 13 amino acids. Trimming cost V 7 bases and J 7 bases, with 16 bases left between them. Per germline, CDR1 LNHDA and CDR2 SQIVND (reference sequence). Written as DNA, the CDR3 is TGTGCCAGTAATAATGGGGCTTCGGCGACCCAGTACTTC. It specifies CASNNGASATQYF.

Only a few counts were recorded for this clone. At one of its ends the junction is not consistent with the germline gene, which may arise from a read error. The chain joins TRBV6-1 to TRBJ2-3, with D hard to call. Germline V gives CDR1 MNHNS, CDR2 SASEGT. This CDR3 spans 17 amino acids. The CDR3, as DNA: TGTGCCATCAGTGAGAACCCCTCCTCTAACTTCGTAAATACGCAGTATTTT. It encodes CAISENPSSNFVNTQYF.

The rearrangement links TRBV27 to TRBJ1-4; 9 bases line up with TRBD1. Germline V CDR1 and CDR2: MNHEY, SMNVEV (reference sequence). V was pared by 7 bases and J by 5 bases, with 5 bases of the junction left unmatched. The CDR3 loop spans 14 amino acids. The CDR3 is CASTKQGANEKLFF. CDR3 DNA: TGTGCCAGCACGAAACAGGGGGCGAATGAAAAACTGTTTTTT.

This clone was counted between two and nine times. The rearrangement joins TRBV4-3 to TRBJ1-2; no reliable D call. From germline, CDR1 is LGHNA and CDR2 YSLEER. This CDR3 contains 16 residues. The V end was cut by 0 bases, the J end by 4 bases, with 15 bases between. The DNA for the CDR3 is TGCGCCAGCAGCCAAGATTTTCTCAGTTCCACCTATGGCTACACCTTC. This codes for CASSQDFLSSTYGYTF.

The chain carries TRBV15 and TRBJ2-3; a weak D match, TRBD2 (6 bases). V lost 3 bases to trimming and J lost 3 bases, with 19 bases between them. Germline V gives CDR1 LNHNV, CDR2 YYDKDF (reference sequence). This CDR3 has 17 residues. The CDR3 loop is CATSRLWALAGTDTQYF. The CDR3 nucleotides are TGTGCCACCAGCAGGCTATGGGCACTAGCAGGAACAGATACGCAGTATTTT.

This chain connects TRBV4-1 to TRBJ2-4, with 7 nucleotides matching TRBD2. The CDR3 covers 16 residues. J gave up 2 bases and V 1 base, and 5 bases lay outside the gene matches. Germline loops: CDR1 MGHRA, CDR2 YSYEKL. The CDR3 here is CASSQGRETTKNIQYF. CDR3 DNA: TGCGCCAGCAGCCAAGGGCGGGAGACGACCAAAAACATTCAGTACTTC.

This clone has just a few counts. V and J are TRBV7-9 and TRBJ1-1; D not resolved. Germline V gene sequence: CDR1 SEHNR, CDR2 FQNEAQ (reference sequence). CDR3 length: 13 residues. With 2 bases removed from V and 8 bases from J, the gap between germline ends came to 12 bases. CDR3: CASSLLTIAEAFF. The CDR3 DNA reads as TGTGCCAGCAGCTTACTTACCATAGCCGAAGCTTTCTTT.

The V and J genes are TRBV4-1 and TRBJ1-3; a weak D match, TRBD1 (5 bases). The germline CDR1 and CDR2 sequences are MGHRA and YSYEKL. Trimming pared 7 bases from V and 0 bases from J, leaving 16 bases between. The CDR3 covers 16 residues. The CDR3 bases are TGCGCCAGCACCGAACTGGGGGGAAACTCTGGAAACACCATATATTTT. It codes for CASTELGGNSGNTIYF.

The table lists this clone with a count of one. The chain links TRBV27 to TRBJ1-4, with TRBD1 as a possible D gene (6 bases). The V end lost 2 bases, the J end lost 0 bases, and 25 bases lay between the germline ends. Per germline, CDR1 MNHEY and CDR2 SMNVEV (reference sequence). CDR3 size: 21 residues. The CDR3 spells CASSLLGQRKTRRATNEKLFF. The CDR3 nucleotides are TGTGCCAGCAGTTTACTCGGACAGCGGAAAACCCGACGTGCAACTAATGAAAAACTGTTTTTT.

The chain couples TRBV28 to TRBJ2-7; 7 nucleotides line up with TRBD1. V dropped 8 bases and J dropped 2; count of bases not matched to a gene: 12. CDR1 is MDHEN, CDR2 SYDVKM, per germline. CDR3 length: 15 residues. CDR3 nucleotide sequence: TGTGCCAGCGGGAACAGACAGGGTCTCGCCTACGAGCAGTACTTC. This sequence encodes CASGNRQGLAYEQYF. The full variable domain, rest sourced from reference TRBV28 and TRBJ2-7, is DVKVTQSSRYLVKRTGEKVFLECVQDMDHENMFWYRQDPGLGLRLIYFSYDVKMKEKGDIPEGYSVSREKKERFSLILESASTNQTSMYLCASGNRQGLAYEQYFGPGTRLTVT.

As DNA, the CDR3 is TGTGCCAGCAGTTTAGGCTGGGGGCAGGGGGGTACTCAGCCCCAGCATTTT. This translates into CASSLGWGQGGTQPQHF. V and J are TRBV28 and TRBJ1-5; 7 nucleotides align to TRBD1. Germline-derived CDR1 and CDR2 are MDHEN and SYDVKM. V gave up 2 bases and J gave up 6 bases; unmatched junction bases: 13. The length of the CDR3 is 17 residues.

J is TRBJ2-7 and V is TRBV15; D perhaps matches TRBD1 (6 bases). Germline V gene lookup returns CDR1 LNHNV and CDR2 YYDKDF (reference sequence). The germline V and J ends were trimmed by 1 base and 2 bases, with 12 bases remaining between them. The CDR3 totals 15 residues. This CDR3 reads CATSRGYRAAYEQYF. The CDR3, as DNA: TGTGCCACCAGCAGAGGGTACAGGGCCGCCTACGAGCAGTACTTC.

Worth noting for this clone: The junction does not match germline at one end; this may be a read error. Other nucleotide sequences from this sample produce the same CDR3. This chain joins TRBV15 and TRBJ1-4; D is undetermined. This CDR3 region has 14 residues. Germline V gives CDR1 LNHNV, CDR2 YYDKDF (reference sequence). The CDR3 sequence: CATSRDPGNEKLFF. The CDR3 DNA follows: TGTGCCACCAGCAGAGATCCGGGTAATGAAAAGCTGTTTTTT.

The chain links TRBV21-1 to TRBJ2-7; TRBD1 was called by the table and not checked on the DNA. TRBV21-1 constitutes a pseudogene. The CDR3 extends over 19 amino acids. The CDR3: CPEGQSTEPQPKHSYEQYF. CDR3 DNA sequence: TGCCCTGAGGGACAAAGTACCGAACCCCAACCCAAACACTCCTACGAGCAGTACTTC.

The chain employs TRBV5-6 and TRBJ2-2; TRBD2 agrees at 15 bases. V lost 4 bases, J lost 6 bases, and 7 bases stayed unmatched. The V gene's germline CDR1 is SGHDT and CDR2 YYEEEE. This CDR3 spans 17 amino acids. The CDR3 DNA reads TGTGCCAGCAGCCGGACTAGCGGGAGGGCCTTTGCCGGGGAGCTGTTTTTT. It yields the protein CASSRTSGRAFAGELFF.

The CDR3 DNA is TGTGCCAGCAGGTTGGGAGTAGCGGTTGAGCAGTTCTTC. The encoded protein is CASRLGVAVEQFF. The chain links TRBV2 to TRBJ2-1; weak D call: TRBD2 (6 bases). This CDR3 has 13 residues. Germline V gives CDR1 SNHLY, CDR2 FYNNEI. Trimming pared 6 bases from V and 9 bases from J, leaving 15 bases between. Filled out from reference TRBV2 and TRBJ2-1, the complete variable domain reads EPEVTQTPSHQVTQMGQEVILRCVPISNHLYFYWYRQILGQKVEFLVSFYNNEISEKSEIFDDQFSVERPDGSNFTLKIRSTKLEDSAMYFCASRLGVAVEQFFGPGTRLTVL.

The chain employs TRBV25-1 and TRBJ2-1; a possible D gene is TRBD2 (6 bases). Germline values: CDR1 MGHDK, CDR2 SYGVNS. Trimming took off 8 bases at V and 0 bases at J, with 14 bases between the two ends. The CDR3 consists of 15 residues. CDR3 protein: CASSQAGPSYNEQFF. The CDR3 DNA sequence: TGTGCCAGCTCACAAGCGGGTCCCTCCTACAATGAGCAGTTCTTC. The full variable domain, rest sourced from reference TRBV25-1 and TRBJ2-1, is EADIYQTPRYLVIGTGKKITLECSQTMGHDKMYWYQQDPGMELHLIHYSYGVNSTEKGDLSSESTVSRIRTEHFPLTLESARPSHTSQYLCASSQAGPSYNEQFFGPGTRLTVL.

The rearrangement joins TRBV29-1 to TRBJ2-1; TRBD2 agrees at 11 bases. Per the germline V gene, CDR1 is SQVTM and CDR2 is ANQGSEA. The ends lost 4 bases at V and 0 bases at J; junction bases unmatched: 11. The CDR3 consists of 18 residues. The CDR3 DNA follows: TGCAGCGTTGCGGGGACTAGCGGTGAATTTAGCTCCTACAATGAGCAGTTCTTC. Protein product: CSVAGTSGEFSSYNEQFF.